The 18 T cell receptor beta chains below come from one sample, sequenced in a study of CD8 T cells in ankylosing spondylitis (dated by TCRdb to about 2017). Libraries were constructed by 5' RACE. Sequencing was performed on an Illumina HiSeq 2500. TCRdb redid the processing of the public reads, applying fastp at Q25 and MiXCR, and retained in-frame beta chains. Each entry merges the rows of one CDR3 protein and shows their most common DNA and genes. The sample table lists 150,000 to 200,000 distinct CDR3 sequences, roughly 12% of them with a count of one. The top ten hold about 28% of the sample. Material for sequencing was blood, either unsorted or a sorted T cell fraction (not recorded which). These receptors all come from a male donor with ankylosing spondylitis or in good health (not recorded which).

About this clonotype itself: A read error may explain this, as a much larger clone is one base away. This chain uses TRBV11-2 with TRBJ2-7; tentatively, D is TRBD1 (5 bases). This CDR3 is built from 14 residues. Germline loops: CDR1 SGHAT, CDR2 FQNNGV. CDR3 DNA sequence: TGTGTCAGCAGCTTACCAGGGATCTCCTACGAGCAGTACTTC. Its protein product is CVSSLPGISYEQYF.

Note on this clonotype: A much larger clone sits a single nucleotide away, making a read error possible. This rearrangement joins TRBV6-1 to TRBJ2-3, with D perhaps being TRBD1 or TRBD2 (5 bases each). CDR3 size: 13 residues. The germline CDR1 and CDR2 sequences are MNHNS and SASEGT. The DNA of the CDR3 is TGTGCCAGCAGTCTTTACGGGGCAGATGCGCAGTATTTT. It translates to CASSLYGADAQYF.

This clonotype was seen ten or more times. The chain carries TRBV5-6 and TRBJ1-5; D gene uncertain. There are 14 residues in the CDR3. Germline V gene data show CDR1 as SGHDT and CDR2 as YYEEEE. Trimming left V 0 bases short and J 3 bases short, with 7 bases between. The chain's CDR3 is CASSLGRINQPQHF. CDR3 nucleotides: TGTGCCAGCAGCTTGGGACGTATCAATCAGCCCCAGCATTTT.

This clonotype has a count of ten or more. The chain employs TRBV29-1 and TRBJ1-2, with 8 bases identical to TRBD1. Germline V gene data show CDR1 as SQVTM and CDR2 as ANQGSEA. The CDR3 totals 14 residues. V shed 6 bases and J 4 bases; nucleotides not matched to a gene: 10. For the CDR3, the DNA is TGCAGCGTGCGGATCACAGGGGGTAGCTATGGCTACACCTTC. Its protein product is CSVRITGGSYGYTF.

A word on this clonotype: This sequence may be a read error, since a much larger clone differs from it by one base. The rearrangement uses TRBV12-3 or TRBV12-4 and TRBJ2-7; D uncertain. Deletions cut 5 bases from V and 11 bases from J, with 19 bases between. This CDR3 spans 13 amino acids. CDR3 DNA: TGTGCCAGCAGTCCGGACCCGGATCGTCGAGAGTACTTC. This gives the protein CASSPDPDRREYF.

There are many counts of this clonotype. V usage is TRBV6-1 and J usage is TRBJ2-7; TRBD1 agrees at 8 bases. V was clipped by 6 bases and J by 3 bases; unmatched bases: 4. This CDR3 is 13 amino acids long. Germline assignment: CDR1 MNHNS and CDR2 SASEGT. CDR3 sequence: CASRTDRDYEQYF. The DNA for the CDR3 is TGTGCCAGCAGGACGGACAGGGACTACGAGCAGTACTTC.

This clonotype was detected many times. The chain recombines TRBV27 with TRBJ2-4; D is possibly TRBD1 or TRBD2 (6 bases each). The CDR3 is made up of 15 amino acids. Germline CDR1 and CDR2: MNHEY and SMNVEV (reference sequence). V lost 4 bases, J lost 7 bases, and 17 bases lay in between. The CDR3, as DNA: TGTGCCAGCAGTTACGGGGGCGGGATAGGGAACATTCAGTACTTC. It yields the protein CASSYGGGIGNIQYF.

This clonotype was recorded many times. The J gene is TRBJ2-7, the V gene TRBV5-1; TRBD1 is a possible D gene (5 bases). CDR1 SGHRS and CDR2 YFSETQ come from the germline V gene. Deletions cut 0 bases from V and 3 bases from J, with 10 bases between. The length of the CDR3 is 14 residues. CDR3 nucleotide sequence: TGCGCCAGCAGCTTGGATACAGGATACTACGAGCAGTACTTC. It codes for CASSLDTGYYEQYF.

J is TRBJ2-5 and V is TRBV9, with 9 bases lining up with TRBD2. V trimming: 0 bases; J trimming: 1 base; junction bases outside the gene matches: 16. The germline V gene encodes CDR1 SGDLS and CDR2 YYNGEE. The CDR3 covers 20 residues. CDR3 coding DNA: TGTGCCAGCAGCGTAGCTCATCCCAGTGGAGCGGGAGGAGCCCAAGAGACCCAGTACTTC. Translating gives CASSVAHPSGAGGAQETQYF.

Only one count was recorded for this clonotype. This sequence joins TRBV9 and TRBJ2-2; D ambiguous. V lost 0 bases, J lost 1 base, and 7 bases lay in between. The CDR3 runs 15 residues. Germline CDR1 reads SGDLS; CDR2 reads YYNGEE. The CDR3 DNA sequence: TGTGCCAGCAGCGTAGGTCCCAGGAACACCGGGGAGCTGTTTTTT. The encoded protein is CASSVGPRNTGELFF.

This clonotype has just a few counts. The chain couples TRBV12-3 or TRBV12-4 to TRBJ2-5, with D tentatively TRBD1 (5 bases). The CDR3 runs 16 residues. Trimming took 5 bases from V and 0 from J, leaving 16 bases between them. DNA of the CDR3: TGTGCCAGCAGTCACCATAGGGGTGTCGACCAAGAGACCCAGTACTTC. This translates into CASSHHRGVDQETQYF.

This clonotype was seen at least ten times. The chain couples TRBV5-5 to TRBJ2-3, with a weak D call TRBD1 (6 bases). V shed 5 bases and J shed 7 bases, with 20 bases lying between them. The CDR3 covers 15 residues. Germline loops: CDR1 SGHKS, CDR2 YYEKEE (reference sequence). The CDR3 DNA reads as TGTGCCAGCAGACCCGGGGCAGGGGCCCCACATACGCAGTATTTT. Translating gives CASRPGAGAPHTQYF.

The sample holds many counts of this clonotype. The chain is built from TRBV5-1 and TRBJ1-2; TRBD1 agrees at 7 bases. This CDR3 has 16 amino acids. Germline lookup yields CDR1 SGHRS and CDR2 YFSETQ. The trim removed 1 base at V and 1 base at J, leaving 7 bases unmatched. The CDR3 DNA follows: TGCGCCAGCAGCTTGATGGAGGGGGCTGGTAACTATGGCTACACCTTC. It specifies CASSLMEGAGNYGYTF.

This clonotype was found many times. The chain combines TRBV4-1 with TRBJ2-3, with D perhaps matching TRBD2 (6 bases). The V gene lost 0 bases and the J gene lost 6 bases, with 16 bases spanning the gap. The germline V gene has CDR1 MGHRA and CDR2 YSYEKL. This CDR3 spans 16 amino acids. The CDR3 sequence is CASSQEDTSSTDTQYF. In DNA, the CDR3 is TGCGCCAGCAGCCAAGAGGACACTAGCTCGACGGATACGCAGTATTTT.

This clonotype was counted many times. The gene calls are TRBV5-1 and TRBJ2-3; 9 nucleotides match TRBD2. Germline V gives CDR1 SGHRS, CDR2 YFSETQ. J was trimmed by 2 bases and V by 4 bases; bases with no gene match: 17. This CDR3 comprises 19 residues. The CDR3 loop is CASSPQGSGSPIITDTQYF. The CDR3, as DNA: TGCGCCAGCAGCCCACAGGGTAGCGGGAGTCCTATTATCACAGATACGCAGTATTTT.

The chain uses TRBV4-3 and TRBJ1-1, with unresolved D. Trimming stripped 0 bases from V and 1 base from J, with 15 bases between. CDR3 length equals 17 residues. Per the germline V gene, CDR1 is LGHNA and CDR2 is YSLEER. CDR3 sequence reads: CASSQDARRGRNTEAFF. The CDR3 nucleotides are TGCGCCAGCAGCCAAGATGCCCGGCGGGGTAGGAACACTGAAGCTTTCTTT.

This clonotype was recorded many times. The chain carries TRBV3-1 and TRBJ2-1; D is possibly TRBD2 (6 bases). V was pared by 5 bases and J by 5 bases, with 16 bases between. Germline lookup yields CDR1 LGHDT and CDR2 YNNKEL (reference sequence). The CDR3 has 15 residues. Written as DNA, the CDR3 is TGTGCCAGCAGCGTAAAACGGGGAGGCAACAATGAGCAGTTCTTC. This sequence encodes CASSVKRGGNNEQFF.

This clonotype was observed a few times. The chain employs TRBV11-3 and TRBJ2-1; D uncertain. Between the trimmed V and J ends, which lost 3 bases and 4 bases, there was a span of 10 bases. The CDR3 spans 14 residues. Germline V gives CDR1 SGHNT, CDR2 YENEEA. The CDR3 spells CASSFESGYNEQFF. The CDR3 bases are TGTGCCAGCAGCTTTGAAAGTGGATACAATGAGCAGTTCTTC.